Below are 12 T cell receptor beta chains sequenced from a single sample in a study of siplizumab effects on memory and regulatory T cells (dated by TCRdb to about 2019). Receptors were amplified or captured by the immunoSEQ multiplex PCR assay. Here the immuneACCESS table is served through TCRdb, limited to in-frame sequences with V and J called. Missing clones are a known gap in these copies; in checked studies unresolved V genes cover under half, and the rest lacks a known reason. Present in this sample are 110,000 or so clones, 92% of which were seen just once. Of the sample, 0.65% to 0.9% falls within the top ten clones. Sequencing was performed on Tregs sorted from blood. The receptors shown here come from a human donor in good health.

The chain is built from TRBV19 and TRBJ1-2, with TRBD1 identical over 7 bases. The J segment lost 4 bases and the V segment lost 6 bases, leaving 8 bases of the junction unmatched. The CDR3 extends over 14 amino acids. The germline gives CDR1 LNHDA, CDR2 SQIVND (reference sequence). The CDR3 reads CASRSLQGLYGYTF. CDR3 DNA: TGTGCCAGTAGGAGTCTACAGGGGCTCTATGGCTACACCTTC.

The chain is built from TRBV10-3 and TRBJ1-1, with 7 bases aligning to TRBD1. The V gene's germline CDR1 is ENHRY and CDR2 SYGVKD. V trimming: 10 bases; J trimming: 4 bases; junction bases outside the gene matches: 9. The CDR3 is 13 amino acids. The CDR3 spells CATRGVQGTEAFF. The CDR3 DNA follows: TGTGCCACCAGGGGGGTTCAGGGCACTGAAGCTTTCTTT.

The genes are TRBV10-2 and TRBJ2-1; 10 bases align to TRBD2. Germline assignment: CDR1 WSHSY and CDR2 SAAADI. Unmatched junction bases numbered 6, after V lost 4 bases and J lost 9 bases. This CDR3 spans 14 amino acids. In nucleotides, the CDR3 is TGCGCCAGCAGTGGAGCGGGAGGGACCAGTGAGCAGTTCTTC. Its translation: CASSGAGGTSEQFF.

This chain uses TRBV6-5 with TRBJ1-6, with TRBD1 as a possible D gene (5 bases). CDR1 is MNHEY, CDR2 SVGAGI, per germline. The CDR3 has 12 amino acids. V lost 4 bases, J lost 14 bases, and 12 bases lay in between. CDR3 region: CASSSPGGALHF. CDR3 sequence (DNA): TGTGCCAGCAGTTCCCCCGGGGGGGCCCTCCACTTT.

V is TRBV2 and J is TRBJ1-2; D gene unclear. Germline values: CDR1 SNHLY, CDR2 FYNNEI. The V gene lost 2 bases and the J gene lost 8 bases, with 3 bases spanning the gap. CDR3 length: 10 residues. The chain's CDR3 is CASSENGYTF. Written as DNA, the CDR3 is TGTGCCAGCAGTGAAAACGGCTACACCTTC.

V is TRBV10-2 and J is TRBJ2-3; TRBD2 agrees at 7 bases. The CDR3 is 14 amino acids. Germline V lookup: CDR1 WSHSY, CDR2 SAAADI. V was pared by 6 bases and J by 0 bases, with 3 bases of the junction left unmatched. This chain's CDR3 is CASRASGSTDTQYF. CDR3 bases: TGCGCCAGCAGAGCTAGCGGCAGCACAGATACGCAGTATTTT.

This sequence joins TRBV7-9 and TRBJ1-2, with a possible D match to TRBD1 (6 bases). Germline CDR1 reads SEHNR; CDR2 reads FQNEAQ (reference sequence). There are 13 residues in the CDR3. V was trimmed by 6 bases and J by 8 bases, leaving 16 bases between them. The CDR3 protein is CASRRGGPEGYTF. The CDR3 region has the DNA TGTGCCAGCAGGCGGGGGGGGCCGGAAGGCTACACCTTC.

This CDR3 reads CASGLGVANTGELFF. For the CDR3, the DNA is TGTGCTAGTGGTTTGGGGGTGGCGAACACCGGGGAGCTGTTTTTT. The rearrangement links TRBV12-5 to TRBJ2-2, with no clear D. Germline V gene lookup returns CDR1 LGHNT and CDR2 FRNRAP. The V end lost 1 base, the J end lost 0 bases, and 6 bases lay between the germline ends. This CDR3 has 15 residues.

The chain couples TRBV5-6 to TRBJ2-5; TRBD1 agrees at 7 bases. Looked up from germline, CDR1 is SGHDT and CDR2 is YYEEEE. The V gene end was trimmed by 3 bases and the J gene end by 4 bases; junction bases not matched to a gene: 6. The CDR3 is 14 residues long. The CDR3 DNA reads as TGTGCCAGCAGCTGGATCGACAGGGCAGAGACCCAGTACTTC. This sequence encodes CASSWIDRAETQYF.

V gene TRBV5-1 combines with J gene TRBJ1-4; TRBD1 aligns across 7 bases. The CDR3 has 15 amino acids. The germline V gene encodes CDR1 SGHRS and CDR2 YFSETQ. V trimming: 5 bases; J trimming: 6 bases; junction bases outside the gene matches: 10. CDR3 sequence reads: CASRAGTARHEKLFF. The CDR3 nucleotides are TGCGCCAGCAGAGCCGGGACAGCTCGGCATGAAAAACTGTTTTTT.

The CDR3 loop is CASSQSGRAGETQYF. As DNA, the CDR3 is TGCGCCAGCAGTCAAAGCGGGAGGGCCGGAGAGACCCAGTACTTC. The chain joins TRBV5-1 to TRBJ2-5, with 10 bases fitting TRBD2. With V trimmed by 5 bases and J by 4 bases, 8 bases remained unmatched. Germline CDR1 is SGHRS and CDR2 is YFSETQ. There are 15 residues in the CDR3.

This sequence joins TRBV18 and TRBJ2-7; D gene unclear. The V end lost 0 bases, the J end lost 2 bases, and 8 bases lay between the germline ends. Germline CDR1 and CDR2: KGHSH and LQKENI. The length of the CDR3 is 14 residues. DNA of the CDR3: TGTGCCAGCTCACCACCGACGGCCACCTACGAGCAGTACTTC. This gives the protein CASSPPTATYEQYF.